The 4 T cell receptor beta chains presented below share a single source sample, sequenced in a study of blood T cell repertoires in COVID-19. Sequencing was performed with immunoSEQ multiplex PCR; in TCRdb, only in-frame clones are kept and a portion is missing. The sample yields some 180,000 clones, 65% to 80% seen once. Material for sequencing was peripheral blood. The receptors here all came from a man in his forties or fifties who had recovered from COVID-19.

This clone was counted a single time. The chain links TRBV6-6 to TRBJ2-1; D is possibly TRBD2 (6 bases). CDR3 length: 14 residues. V lost 2 bases to trimming and J lost 5 bases, with 10 bases between them. Looked up from germline, CDR1 is MNHNY and CDR2 is SVGAGI (reference sequence). CDR3: CASSYPSANNEQFF. DNA for the CDR3: TGTGCCAGCAGTTACCCTAGCGCCAACAATGAGCAGTTCTTC.

This clone was detected a few times. CDR3 sequence reads: CASSLDSVNSPLHF. The CDR3 DNA reads as TGTGCCAGCAGCTTAGACAGCGTTAATTCACCCCTCCACTTT. The rearrangement links TRBV11-2 to TRBJ1-6, with no clear D. CDR3 size: 14 residues. Trimming removed 0 bases from V and 6 bases from J, with 6 bases in between. Germline CDR1 SGHAT, CDR2 FQNNGV.

This clone was counted between two and nine times. The chain recombines TRBV7-7 with TRBJ2-3; 8 bases agree with TRBD2. CDR1 is SSHAT and CDR2 is FNYEAQ in the germline V gene (reference sequence). V dropped 2 bases and J dropped 2; count of bases not matched to a gene: 6. The CDR3 consists of 16 residues. The DNA of the CDR3 is TGTGCCAGCAGCTTAACTGCGGGAGGACTCACAGATACGCAGTATTTT. Encoded protein: CASSLTAGGLTDTQYF.

The chain couples TRBV2 to TRBJ2-7, with 7 bases identical to TRBD2. Unmatched junction bases numbered 5, after V lost 3 bases and J lost 0 bases. Per germline, CDR1 SNHLY and CDR2 FYNNEI. This CDR3 is 15 amino acids long. This CDR3 is CASSDESGDSYEQYF. The CDR3 DNA reads as TGTGCCAGCAGTGACGAGAGCGGGGACTCCTACGAGCAGTACTTC.